This T cell receptor beta chain appears in the sequencing data of a study of shared clonotypes between healthy human individuals. None of the donors, who were healthy HIV-negative adults, had recently had acute infections or vaccinations. Investigators divided CD4+ cells into CD45RA+ naive and CD45RA-negative memory subsets. For sorted subsets, roughly 210 ng DNA per replicate equaled 30,000 or so T cell genomes. The data were produced by immunoSEQ multiplex PCR, yet TCRdb's version contains in-frame clones alone and is incomplete. The sample consists of 2,100,000 or so clones, under 97% of them appearing once. A remark on this clone: Antigen: not known.

Overall study findings and caveats: Sequencing depth was predicted to influence how clonotypes are shared among donors.

The TCR sequence derives from a man between 18 and 35 years old in good health. The source material was naive CD4+ T cells sorted from blood. Subset specified: CD45RA+ positively selected.

The CDR3 DNA reads as TGTGCCAGCAGCCGACTGCCCGGGACTAGCGGGAGTTCAGATACGCAGTATTTT. Translation gives CASSRLPGTSGSSDTQYF. V usage is TRBV11-3 and J usage is TRBJ2-3; TRBD2 aligns across 14 bases. The V gene's germline CDR1 is SGHNT and CDR2 YENEEA. V shed 5 bases, J shed 4 bases, and the junction held 11 bases outside the gene matches. There are 18 residues in the CDR3.